Below, 29 T cell receptor beta chains from the same sample are listed, as sequenced in a study of blood T cell repertoires in COVID-19 (dated by TCRdb to between 2020 and 2021). Library preparation employed the immunoSEQ multiplex PCR assay. The table was pulled from immuneACCESS by TCRdb, which kept in-frame rearrangements only. Such tables lose some clones; where checked, under half of the loss comes from unresolved V genes, and the rest has no known cause. In this sample the table shows 95,000 to 120,000 clones, over 75% of which occur a single time. The top ten clonotypes cover just over 4% of the sample. Sequenced: peripheral blood. The origin of the receptors is a woman aged 70-85 years with acute or convalescent COVID-19.

A note on this clone: Sequence at one end of the junction differs from germline and may be a read error. This chain uses TRBV9 with TRBJ2-1, with 10 bases lining up with TRBD2. The germline gives CDR1 SGDLS, CDR2 YYNGEE. There are 16 residues in the CDR3. CDR3 sequence (DNA): TGTGCCAGCAGCGGAAATATAGCGGGGGGTAACAAGGAGCAGTTCTTC. Its protein product is CASSGNIAGGNKEQFF.

This clone turned up a few times. CDR3 amino acids: CAGTHDAGLGDRRDPYEQYV. The CDR3, as DNA: TGTGCCGGAACCCATGACGCGGGGTTAGGGGACAGGAGAGACCCCTACGAGCAGTACGTC. V and J are TRBV9 and TRBJ2-7; 8 bases align to TRBD1. Unmatched junction bases numbered 29, after V lost 10 bases and J lost 2 bases. There are 20 residues in the CDR3. Germline CDR1 is SGDLS and CDR2 is YYNGEE.

This clone is a singleton in its sample. The chain combines TRBV24-1 with TRBJ1-1; unclear D gene. V lost 1 base and J 1 base, leaving 12 bases between the germline ends. Germline V CDR1 and CDR2: KGHDR, SFDVKD. The CDR3 has 16 residues. The CDR3 DNA is TGTGCCACCAGTGATTTTGAGGAGGGATGGAACACTGAAGCTTTCTTT. This gives the protein CATSDFEEGWNTEAFF.

The chain has TRBV10-1 and TRBJ1-3; D ambiguous. The CDR3 consists of 13 residues. Germline CDR1 WNHNN, CDR2 SYGVQD (reference sequence). V lost 3 bases and J lost 3, with 6 bases in between. The chain's CDR3 is CASSDSNGNTIYF. The CDR3 region has the DNA TGCGCCAGCAGTGACAGTAATGGAAACACCATATATTTT.

This chain connects TRBV3-1 (or the pseudogene TRBV3-2) to TRBJ2-2; 10 bases map to TRBD2. This CDR3 is built from 16 residues. The ends lost 3 bases at V and 7 bases at J; junction bases unmatched: 8. CDR1 and CDR2 (germline): LGHDT, YNNKEL (reference sequence). The CDR3 sequence: CASSHRSGRFGGELFF. The DNA of the CDR3 is TGTGCCAGCAGCCATCGTAGCGGGAGGTTCGGCGGGGAGCTGTTTTTT.

The chain uses TRBV5-4 and TRBJ2-2, with a tentative D call TRBD2 (5 bases). From germline, CDR1 is SGHNT and CDR2 YYREEE (reference sequence). V was pared by 5 bases and J by 6 bases, with 17 bases between. The CDR3 consists of 15 residues. The CDR3 DNA is TGTGCCAGCAGGGCCGGCCGGGATTCTCCCGGGGAGCTGTTTTTT. Translating it yields CASRAGRDSPGELFF.

The rearrangement links TRBV30 to TRBJ1-2; possible D gene TRBD1, 5 bases. The V and J ends lost 5 bases and 8 bases respectively, with 15 bases between them. This CDR3 spans 12 amino acids. Looked up from germline, CDR1 is GTSNPN and CDR2 is SVGIG (reference sequence). The CDR3 here is CAWGEGAGGYTF. The CDR3 nucleotides read TGTGCCTGGGGAGAAGGGGCGGGGGGCTACACCTTC.

The chain couples TRBV5-4 to TRBJ1-2; weak D call: TRBD1 (5 bases). CDR1 is SGHNT, CDR2 YYREEE, per germline (reference sequence). V gave up 0 bases and J gave up 4 bases, with 7 bases separating them. The CDR3 totals 13 residues. CDR3 DNA: TGTGCCAGCAGCTTGGGACAGCCCTATGGCTACACCTTC. Translating gives CASSLGQPYGYTF.

V gene TRBV6-5 combines with J gene TRBJ1-2; TRBD1 aligns across 8 bases. Losses at the gene ends were 2 bases for V and 1 base for J; bases not matched to a gene: 3. Germline CDR1 is MNHEY and CDR2 is SVGAGI. This CDR3 is built from 15 residues. The CDR3 reads CASSYGQGINYGYTF. The CDR3 DNA reads TGTGCCAGCAGTTACGGACAGGGTATTAACTATGGCTACACCTTC.

This chain's CDR3 is CASSPQGATNTGELFF. The CDR3 region has the DNA TGTGCCAGCTCACCTCAGGGGGCCACGAACACCGGGGAGCTGTTTTTT. The chain combines TRBV18 with TRBJ2-2, with 8 bases that match TRBD1. The CDR3 is made up of 16 amino acids. CDR1 is KGHSH and CDR2 is LQKENI in the germline V gene. The junction had 3 bases not matched to a gene; V was cut back by 3 bases and J by 0 bases.

The chain carries TRBV5-6 and TRBJ1-3; D is ambiguous. Germline V gene lookup returns CDR1 SGHDT and CDR2 YYEEEE. CDR3 size: 16 residues. The V end was cut by 2 bases, the J end by 0 bases, with 12 bases between. CDR3 sequence: CASSLASLHSGNTIYF. The CDR3 region has the DNA TGTGCCAGCAGCTTAGCCTCACTGCACTCTGGAAACACCATATATTTT.

This clone turned up a few times. V is TRBV11-2 and J is TRBJ2-7, with 7 bases fitting TRBD2. The length of the CDR3 is 13 residues. Germline V gene lookup returns CDR1 SGHAT and CDR2 FQNNGV. Trimming took 0 bases from V and 6 from J; bases not matched to a gene: 2. CDR3 residues: CASSLDGGGEQYF. CDR3 nucleotides: TGTGCCAGCAGCTTAGATGGGGGGGGCGAGCAGTACTTC.

The chain has TRBV7-2 and TRBJ2-7; TRBD2 agrees at 7 bases. The CDR3 spans 14 residues. V shed 4 bases and J 2 bases; nucleotides not matched to a gene: 5. CDR1 is SGHTA, CDR2 FQGNSA, per germline. CDR3 DNA: TGTGCCAGCAGCTCCAGCGGGAAAGCCTACGAGCAGTACTTC. It encodes CASSSSGKAYEQYF.

The J gene is TRBJ2-7, the V gene TRBV7-2, with D maybe TRBD2 (5 bases). The V gene lost 1 base and the J gene lost 3 bases, with 10 bases spanning the gap. Germline CDR1 reads SGHTA; CDR2 reads FQGNSA. The CDR3 has 14 residues. This chain's CDR3 is CASSLGLAFYEQYF. As DNA, the CDR3 is TGTGCCAGCAGCTTAGGGCTAGCCTTCTACGAGCAGTACTTC.

The CDR3 sequence: CASSLAGGPPGTYNEQFF. CDR3 nucleotide sequence: TGTGCCAGCAGCTTAGCGGGAGGGCCTCCAGGAACCTACAATGAGCAGTTCTTC. J is TRBJ2-1 and V is TRBV7-9, with TRBD2 identical over 7 bases. This CDR3 is 18 amino acids long. In germline, CDR1 is SEHNR, CDR2 FQNEAQ (reference sequence). Unmatched junction bases numbered 10, after V lost 0 bases and J lost 2 bases.

V and J are TRBV7-8 and TRBJ1-3; 9 positions agree with TRBD1. Germline lookup yields CDR1 SGHVS and CDR2 FQNEAQ. The V segment lost 5 bases and the J segment 0 bases; nucleotides outside the gene matches: 8. This CDR3 contains 17 residues. The CDR3 DNA follows: TGTGCCAGCAGCGATGGGACAGGGATCCTCTCTGGAAACACCATATATTTT. Translated: CASSDGTGILSGNTIYF.

Only one count was recorded for this clone. The chain uses TRBV9 and TRBJ2-1; possibly TRBD1 for D (6 bases). V gave up 4 bases and J gave up 9 bases, with 20 bases separating them. Germline CDR1 and CDR2: SGDLS and YYNGEE. The CDR3 totals 15 residues. As DNA, the CDR3 is TGTGCCAGCAGCCCCGGGGACAATATACAAACTGAGCAGTTCTTC. This translates into CASSPGDNIQTEQFF. Filled out from reference TRBV9 and TRBJ2-1, the complete variable domain reads DSGVTQTPKHLITATGQRVTLRCSPRSGDLSVYWYQQSLDQGLQFLIQYYNGEERAKGNILERFSAQQFPDLHSELNLSSLELGDSALYFCASSPGDNIQTEQFFGPGTRLTVL.

The rearrangement links TRBV5-1 to TRBJ2-1; 10 bases are a match to TRBD2. The CDR3 extends over 20 amino acids. Per germline, CDR1 SGHRS and CDR2 YFSETQ. J lost 1 base, V lost 0 bases, and 13 bases had no gene match. CDR3 bases: TGCGCCAGCAGCTTGGAGCAGGGAGCGGGAGGGCGCAGTTCCTACAATGAGCAGTTCTTC. Its translation is CASSLEQGAGGRSSYNEQFF.

The V call is TRBV2, the J call TRBJ1-1; 7 positions match TRBD1. J was trimmed by 8 bases and V by 6 bases; bases with no gene match: 9. The germline V gene encodes CDR1 SNHLY and CDR2 FYNNEI. The CDR3 is 13 amino acids. The DNA for the CDR3 is TGTGCCAGCAGGGTTATCCCGGGACAGGAAGCTTTCTTT. Translated: CASRVIPGQEAFF.

This clone came up a few times. The gene calls are TRBV4-1 and TRBJ1-1, with 8 bases matching TRBD1. CDR1 is MGHRA and CDR2 is YSYEKL in the germline V gene. This CDR3 contains 14 residues. The V and J ends lost 0 bases and 7 bases, in that order; junction bases with no gene match: 4. The CDR3 sequence is CASSQEDRAVEAFF. The CDR3 nucleotides read TGCGCCAGCAGCCAAGAGGACAGGGCAGTTGAAGCTTTCTTT.

V and J are TRBV6-2 or TRBV6-3 and TRBJ2-1; TRBD1 agrees at 9 bases. The CDR3 sequence is 17 residues long. J gave up 6 bases and V 2 bases, and 11 bases lay outside the gene matches. Per germline, CDR1 MNHEY and CDR2 SVGEGT. CDR3 protein: CASSYPRGQGFGNEQFF. CDR3 DNA sequence: TGTGCCAGCAGTTACCCTCGGGGACAGGGATTCGGCAATGAGCAGTTCTTC.

This clone was found a few times. V is TRBV3-1 (or the pseudogene TRBV3-2) and J is TRBJ2-7; tentative D call: TRBD1 (6 bases). The CDR3 runs 15 residues. Trimming removed 1 base from V and 1 base from J, with 11 bases in between. The V gene's germline CDR1 is LGHDT and CDR2 YNNKEL (reference sequence). The CDR3 bases are TGTGCCAGCAGCCAAGGACAGGCTCCTTCCTACGAGCAGTACGTC. Protein sequence: CASSQGQAPSYEQYV.

V is TRBV28 and J is TRBJ1-3; the match to TRBD1 covers 9 bases. V was pared by 6 bases and J by 0 bases, with 6 bases of the junction left unmatched. The CDR3 loop spans 16 amino acids. Germline lookup yields CDR1 MDHEN and CDR2 SYDVKM. The DNA of the CDR3 is TGTGCCAGCAGCCCCCTGACAGGGGGCTCTGGAAACACCATATATTTT. Protein sequence: CASSPLTGGSGNTIYF.

CDR3 coding DNA: TGTGCCAGCAGCCCCGGGACAGGCAATCAGCCCCAGCATTTT. This translates into CASSPGTGNQPQHF. This chain connects TRBV13 to TRBJ1-5, with 7 nucleotides matching TRBD1. The germline gives CDR1 PRHDT, CDR2 FYEKMQ (reference sequence). Losses at the gene ends were 5 bases for V and 2 bases for J; bases not matched to a gene: 3. The CDR3 loop spans 14 amino acids.

This chain links TRBV5-1 with TRBJ1-2, with D possibly matching TRBD1 (6 bases). The CDR3 sequence is 16 residues long. Trimming took off 6 bases at V and 1 base at J, with 19 bases between the two ends. CDR1 is SGHRS, CDR2 YFSETQ, per germline. The CDR3 sequence is CASKFSGDKNNYGYTF. The CDR3 nucleotides read TGCGCCAGCAAATTCTCAGGGGACAAAAATAACTATGGCTACACCTTC.

This rearrangement joins TRBV7-2 to TRBJ1-3, with 7 nucleotides matching TRBD1. CDR1 is SGHTA and CDR2 is FQGNSA in the germline V gene. Trimming at V came to 2 bases and at J to 0 bases, leaving 1 base not matched to a gene. The CDR3 runs 15 residues. The CDR3 sequence is CASSLWDSSGNTIYF. CDR3 coding DNA: TGTGCCAGCAGCTTATGGGACAGCTCTGGAAACACCATATATTTT.

The chain recombines TRBV27 with TRBJ2-7; D is undetermined. CDR3 length equals 11 residues. Germline CDR1 reads MNHEY; CDR2 reads SMNVEV (reference sequence). V was trimmed by 3 bases and J by 5 bases, leaving 5 bases between them. The CDR3 loop reads CASSLRHEQYF. The CDR3 DNA follows: TGTGCCAGCAGTTTGCGCCACGAGCAGTACTTC.

This sequence joins TRBV28 and TRBJ2-5, with D tentatively TRBD2 (5 bases). Germline CDR1 and CDR2: MDHEN and SYDVKM. The CDR3 length is 13 residues. The V end lost 7 bases, the J end lost 2 bases, and 11 bases lay between the germline ends. The CDR3 nucleotides are TGTGCCAGCACACGGCGGGTTCAAGAGACCCAGTACTTC. Translation gives CASTRRVQETQYF.

The rearrangement joins TRBV4-2 to TRBJ1-1, with a weak D call TRBD1 (5 bases). The germline V gene has CDR1 LGHNA and CDR2 YNFKEQ. The CDR3 is 16 amino acids. V dropped 2 bases and J dropped 0 bases, with 13 bases sitting between them. For the CDR3, the DNA is TGTGCCAGCAGCCAATCCCCCGCAGGGATGAACACTGAAGCTTTCTTT. As protein: CASSQSPAGMNTEAFF.